The subject of this entry is one TCR beta chain. The CDR3 is 14 amino acids. Unmatched junction bases numbered 3, after V lost 2 bases and J lost 5 bases. Germline V lookup: CDR1 GTSNPN, CDR2 SVGIG (reference sequence). Clones were read by immunoSEQ multiplex PCR, and TCRdb kept only the in-frame ones, dropping some. The profile covers fewer than 30,000 clones, with around 82% appearing a single time and around 9.5% taken by the ten largest. The sample comes from a study of PD-L1 blockade in urothelial cancer. Background on the study: Atezolizumab was started by patients in the mid-2010s at 1,200 mg intravenously every 3 weeks. Males with bladder-origin urothelial cancer made up about 90% of the 29 patients. The researchers analyzed blood 3 weeks (second dose) and 6 weeks after treatment start. Previous chemotherapy exposure amounted to 0 to 3 regimens for patients.

This sample comprised PBMCs, obtained around atezolizumab (anti-PD-L1) treatment. This TCR was sampled from a man aged 65-85 years with urothelial cancer. The chain recombines TRBV30 with TRBJ1-6; 7 bases match TRBD1. This chain's CDR3 is CAWSRGQDNSPLHF. Written as DNA, the CDR3 is TGTGCCTGGAGTCGAGGACAGGATAATTCACCCCTCCACTTT.